This record looks at one T cell receptor beta chain sequence and its context. The source of the sample is a study of blood T cells in healthy people across ages. There are 14 residues in the CDR3. Between the trimmed V and J ends, which lost 8 bases and 4 bases, there was a span of 16 bases. Germline loops: CDR1 SGDLS, CDR2 YYNGEE. A J-beta primer mix and a sample-barcoded 5' primer were used in a second PCR of about 7 to 12 cycles. One entry per CDR3 protein results from TCRdb running MiXCR on the 5' RACE reads. The data contain some 1,000,000 distinct CDR3 sequences, 20% to 25% of them seen just once; the ten biggest clones take up 0.65% to 0.95%. Donors were systemically healthy Caucasian individuals from Russia aged roughly 6 to 95 years. The data were also submitted as part of a second study, on T cells of mothers and their children.

The chain carries TRBV9 and TRBJ2-1; maybe TRBD1 (6 bases). Sequencing was done on a sample of blood. This clonotype originated in a girl aged 2 to 10 in good health. The CDR3 sequence: CASDLTGSYNEQFF. The CDR3 coding sequence is TGTGCCAGTGATCTGACAGGATCTTACAATGAGCAGTTCTTC.